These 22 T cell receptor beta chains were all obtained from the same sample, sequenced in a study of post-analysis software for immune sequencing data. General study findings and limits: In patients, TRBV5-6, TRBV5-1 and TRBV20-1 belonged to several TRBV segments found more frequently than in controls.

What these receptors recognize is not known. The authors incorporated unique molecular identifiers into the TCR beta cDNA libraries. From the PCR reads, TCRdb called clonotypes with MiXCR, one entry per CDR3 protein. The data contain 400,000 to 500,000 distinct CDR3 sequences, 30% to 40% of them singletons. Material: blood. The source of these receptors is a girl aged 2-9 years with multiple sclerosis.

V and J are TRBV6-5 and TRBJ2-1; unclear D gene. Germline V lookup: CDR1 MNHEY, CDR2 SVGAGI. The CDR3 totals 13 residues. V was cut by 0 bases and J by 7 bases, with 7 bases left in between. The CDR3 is CASSYSERNEQFF. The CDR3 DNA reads TGTGCCAGCAGTTACTCTGAGAGGAATGAGCAGTTCTTC.

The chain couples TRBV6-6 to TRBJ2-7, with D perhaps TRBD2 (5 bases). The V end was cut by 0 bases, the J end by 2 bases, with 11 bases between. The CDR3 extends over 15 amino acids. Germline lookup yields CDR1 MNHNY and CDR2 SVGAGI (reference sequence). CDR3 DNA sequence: TGTGCCAGCAGTTACTCCCGGGGAAGGGCCTACGAGCAGTACTTC. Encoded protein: CASSYSRGRAYEQYF.

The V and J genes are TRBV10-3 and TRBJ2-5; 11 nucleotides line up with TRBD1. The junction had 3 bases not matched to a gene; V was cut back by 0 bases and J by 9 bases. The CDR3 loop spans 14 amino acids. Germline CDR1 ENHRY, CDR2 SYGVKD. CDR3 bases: TGTGCCATCAGTGAGTCTGGGGACAGGGGGTCCCAGTACTTC. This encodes CAISESGDRGSQYF.

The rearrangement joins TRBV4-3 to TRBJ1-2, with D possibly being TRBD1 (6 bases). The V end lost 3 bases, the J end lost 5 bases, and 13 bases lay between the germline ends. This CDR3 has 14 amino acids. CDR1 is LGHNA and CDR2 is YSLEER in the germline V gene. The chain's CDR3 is CASSHLPRGYGYTF. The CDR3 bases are TGCGCCAGCAGCCACCTACCGAGGGGGTATGGCTACACCTTC.

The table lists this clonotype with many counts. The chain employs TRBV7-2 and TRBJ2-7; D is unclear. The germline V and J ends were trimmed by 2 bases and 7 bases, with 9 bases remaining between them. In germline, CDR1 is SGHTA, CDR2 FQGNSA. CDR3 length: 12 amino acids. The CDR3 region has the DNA TGTGCCAGCAGCTTATTTTCTAGTGAGCAGTACTTC. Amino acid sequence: CASSLFSSEQYF.

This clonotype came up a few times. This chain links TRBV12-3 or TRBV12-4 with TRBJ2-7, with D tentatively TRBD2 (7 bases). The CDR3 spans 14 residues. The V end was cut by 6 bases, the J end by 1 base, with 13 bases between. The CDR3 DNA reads TGTGCCAGCAGGGGGGCTAGCGGTTCCTACGAGCAGTACTTC. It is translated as CASRGASGSYEQYF.

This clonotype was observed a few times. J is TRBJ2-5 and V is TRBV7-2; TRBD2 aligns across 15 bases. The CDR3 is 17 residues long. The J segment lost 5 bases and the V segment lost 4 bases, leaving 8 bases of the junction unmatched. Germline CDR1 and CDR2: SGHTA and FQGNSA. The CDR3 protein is CASSSGLAGGPPETQYF. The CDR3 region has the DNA TGTGCCAGCAGCTCGGGACTAGCGGGAGGCCCTCCCGAGACCCAGTACTTC. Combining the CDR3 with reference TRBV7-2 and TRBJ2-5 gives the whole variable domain GAGVSQSPSNKVTEKGKDVELRCDPISGHTALYWYRQSLGQGLEFLIYFQGNSAPDKSGLPSDRFSAERTGGSVSTLTIQRTQQEDSAVYLCASSSGLAGGPPETQYFGPGTRLLVL.

The CDR3 is CASYKQGVSSYEQYF. Written as DNA, the CDR3 is TGTGCCAGCTATAAACAGGGGGTTAGCTCCTACGAGCAGTACTTC. The chain uses TRBV2 and TRBJ2-7; 8 nucleotides agree with TRBD1. Germline loops: CDR1 SNHLY, CDR2 FYNNEI. V trimming: 8 bases; J trimming: 0 bases; junction bases outside the gene matches: 9. CDR3 length: 15 amino acids.

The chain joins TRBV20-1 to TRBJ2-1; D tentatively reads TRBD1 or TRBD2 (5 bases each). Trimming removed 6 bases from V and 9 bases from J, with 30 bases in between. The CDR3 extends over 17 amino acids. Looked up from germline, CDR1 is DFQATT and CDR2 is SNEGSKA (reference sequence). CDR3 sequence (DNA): TGCAGTGCCCAAAAGTTAGCTCGCGAGGGGCCCCTGGGTGAGCAGTTCTTC. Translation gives CSAQKLAREGPLGEQFF.

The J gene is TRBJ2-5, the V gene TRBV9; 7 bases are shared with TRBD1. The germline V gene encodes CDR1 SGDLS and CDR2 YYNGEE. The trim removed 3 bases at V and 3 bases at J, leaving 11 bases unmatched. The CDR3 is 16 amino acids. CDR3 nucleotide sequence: TGTGCCAGCAGCGCCCGACCTTCGGGACAGAAAGAGACCCAGTACTTC. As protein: CASSARPSGQKETQYF.

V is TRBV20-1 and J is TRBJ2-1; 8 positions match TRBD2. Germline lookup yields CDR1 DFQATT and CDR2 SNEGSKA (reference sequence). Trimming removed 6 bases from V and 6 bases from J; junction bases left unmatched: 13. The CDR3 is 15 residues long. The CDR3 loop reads CSASPPGGLGNEQFF. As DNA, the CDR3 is TGCAGTGCGAGTCCCCCGGGAGGGTTAGGCAATGAGCAGTTCTTC.

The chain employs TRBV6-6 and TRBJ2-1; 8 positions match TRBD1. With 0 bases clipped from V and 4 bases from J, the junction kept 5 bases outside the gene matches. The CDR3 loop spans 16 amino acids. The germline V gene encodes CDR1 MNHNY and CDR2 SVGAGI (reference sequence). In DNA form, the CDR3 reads TGTGCCAGCAGTTACTCGGAAACAGGGGGGTACAATGAGCAGTTCTTC. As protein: CASSYSETGGYNEQFF.

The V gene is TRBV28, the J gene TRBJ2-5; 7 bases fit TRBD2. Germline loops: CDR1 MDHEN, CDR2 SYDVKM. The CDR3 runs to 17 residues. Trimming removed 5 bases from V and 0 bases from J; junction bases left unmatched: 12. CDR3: CASSPWGGSPYQETQYF. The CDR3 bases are TGTGCCAGCAGTCCTTGGGGGGGGAGTCCGTACCAAGAGACCCAGTACTTC.

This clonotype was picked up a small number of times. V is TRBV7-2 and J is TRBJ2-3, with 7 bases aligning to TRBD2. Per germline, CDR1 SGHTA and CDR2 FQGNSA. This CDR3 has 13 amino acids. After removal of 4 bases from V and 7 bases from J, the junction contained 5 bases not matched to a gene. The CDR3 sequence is CASSSVAGYTQYF. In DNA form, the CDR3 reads TGTGCCAGCAGCTCCGTAGCGGGCTATACGCAGTATTTT.

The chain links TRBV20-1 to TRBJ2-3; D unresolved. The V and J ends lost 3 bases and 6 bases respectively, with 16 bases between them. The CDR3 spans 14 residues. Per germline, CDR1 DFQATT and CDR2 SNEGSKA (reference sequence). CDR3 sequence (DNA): TGCAGTGCTAGCAAGGCGCAACCCAGGGATACGCAGTATTTT. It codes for CSASKAQPRDTQYF.

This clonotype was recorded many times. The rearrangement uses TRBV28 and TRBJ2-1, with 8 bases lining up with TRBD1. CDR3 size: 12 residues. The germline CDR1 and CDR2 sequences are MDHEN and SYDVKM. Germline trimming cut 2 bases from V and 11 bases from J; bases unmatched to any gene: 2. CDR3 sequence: CASSLGTGKQFF. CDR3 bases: TGTGCCAGCAGTTTAGGGACAGGAAAGCAGTTCTTC.

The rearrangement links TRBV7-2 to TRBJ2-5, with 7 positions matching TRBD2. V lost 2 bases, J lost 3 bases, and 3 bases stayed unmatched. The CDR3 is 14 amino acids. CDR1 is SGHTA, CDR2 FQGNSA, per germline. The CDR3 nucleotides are TGTGCCAGCAGCTTAATCCGGGAGGAAGAGACCCAGTACTTC. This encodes CASSLIREEETQYF.

Here the CDR3 reads CASNRRRETQYF. In DNA form, the CDR3 reads TGTGCCAGCAACAGACGGAGGGAGACCCAGTACTTC. The rearrangement joins TRBV2 to TRBJ2-5; D is possibly TRBD2 (5 bases). This CDR3 comprises 12 residues. Germline CDR1 SNHLY, CDR2 FYNNEI. V lost 7 bases, J lost 5 bases, and 11 bases lay in between.

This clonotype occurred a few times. The CDR3 loop is CSASAKYRGMNTEAFF. The CDR3 DNA is TGCAGTGCTAGTGCTAAGTACAGGGGTATGAACACTGAAGCTTTCTTT. This chain uses TRBV20-1 with TRBJ1-1; 7 bases are shared with TRBD1. This CDR3 spans 16 amino acids. Germline V CDR1 and CDR2: DFQATT, SNEGSKA (reference sequence). With 3 bases clipped from V and 0 bases from J, the junction kept 10 bases outside the gene matches.

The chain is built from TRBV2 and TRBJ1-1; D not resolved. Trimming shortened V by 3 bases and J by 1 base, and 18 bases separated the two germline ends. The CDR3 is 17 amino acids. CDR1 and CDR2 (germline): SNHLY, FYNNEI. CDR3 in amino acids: CASSEEFTLLANTEAFF. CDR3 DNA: TGTGCCAGCAGTGAGGAATTTACCCTACTAGCGAACACTGAAGCTTTCTTT.

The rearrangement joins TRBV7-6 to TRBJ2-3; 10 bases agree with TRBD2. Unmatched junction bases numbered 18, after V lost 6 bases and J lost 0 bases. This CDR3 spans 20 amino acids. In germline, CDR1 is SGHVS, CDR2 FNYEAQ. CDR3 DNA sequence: TGTGCCAGCAGACCATCGGCGGGACTAGCGTTTGTCCCTAGCACAGATACGCAGTATTTT. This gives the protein CASRPSAGLAFVPSTDTQYF.

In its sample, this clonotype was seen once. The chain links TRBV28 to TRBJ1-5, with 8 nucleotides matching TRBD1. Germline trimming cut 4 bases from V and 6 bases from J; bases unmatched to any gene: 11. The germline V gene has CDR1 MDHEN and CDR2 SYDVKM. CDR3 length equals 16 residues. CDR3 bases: TGTGCCAGCAGTTCTCCGGACAGGGTCGGTCGTCAGCCCCAGCATTTT. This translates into CASSSPDRVGRQPQHF.